This section outlines one TCR beta chain sequence together with its context. Its antigen is unidentified. One end of the junction varies from germline; a read error may be responsible. The sample comes from a study of cytomegalovirus exposure and HLA in healthy donors. Both 60 Vbeta primers and 13 Jbeta primers went into the PCR. Methods used by the authors: Later reanalysis found around 84 million unique TCR beta chains, 10 million to 14 million of them shared. Measured with immunoSEQ multiplex PCR; TCRdb has only the in-frame clones, and not every one. V and J calls and clone size are those listed in that table; D and trimming were worked out from the DNA. This sample carries 80,000 or so clones, under 80% of them seen once, and the ten largest clones take roughly 4.9%. Study-wide points: It was reported in a later analysis that an Asian-associated ancestry cluster showed fewer N-insertions than the approximately 700-donor mean. A list of roughly 180 TCR beta chains associated with cytomegalovirus was given. CMV serostatus alone was available as immune exposure information.

Source material: PBMCs. The sequence was obtained from a man aged 60 to 75 in good health and CMV-seropositive.

CDR3 in amino acids: CSSSLGGAARSGNTIYF. The DNA for the CDR3 is TGTTCCAGCAGCCTGGGGGGGGCGGCCCGCTCTGGAAACACCATATATTTT. This chain links TRBV7-9 with TRBJ1-3, with a possible D match to TRBD1 (6 bases). Germline loops: CDR1 SEHNR, CDR2 FQNEAQ (reference sequence). There are 17 residues in the CDR3.